This TCR beta chain came from a study of T cells after yellow fever vaccination. The study, taken as a whole, reports: A weaker but faster secondary response was observed, peaking on day 5 versus 15. Although most clonotypes did not, a small share appeared in both CD4 and CD8 compartments.

In the case of this clonotype: Its antigen is currently unknown.

V was trimmed by 7 bases and J by 5 bases, leaving 14 bases between them. From germline, CDR1 is LGHDT and CDR2 YNNKEL (reference sequence). The CDR3 has 13 amino acids. For TCR, cDNA came from 5'RACE template switching, which added a universal primer site and UMIs. TCRdb itself ran the 5' RACE reads through MiXCR, one entry per CDR3 protein. Of hundreds of thousands of distinct CDR3 sequences in the sample, approximately 12% were seen once. V gene TRBV3-1 combines with J gene TRBJ2-5; possible D gene TRBD1, 6 bases. This specimen was PBMCs, taken on the day of the yellow fever booster vaccination. The TCR was taken from a young man who received the YFV17D yellow fever vaccine. CDR3 sequence reads: CASNYRVDETQYF. The CDR3 nucleotides read TGTGCCAGCAACTACAGGGTCGACGAGACCCAGTACTTC.